Here is one T cell receptor (beta chain) with its context. The antigen is undetermined. These data originate in a study of vaccination and CD4 T cells after COVID-19. This sample's treatment: roughly 10-day PBMC culture with coronavirus spike peptide pools or control peptides (ViraFEST assay). Trimming took off 4 bases at V and 3 bases at J, with 4 bases between the two ends. CDR1 is SGHRS, CDR2 YFSETQ, per germline. The CDR3 totals 11 residues. Researchers used the Oncomine TCR Beta short-read assay to sequence DNA from cultured CD4+ T cells. TCRdb reprocessed the PCR reads with MiXCR, giving one entry per CDR3 protein. This table holds about 23,000 distinct CDR3 sequences, approximately 44% found once.

Sequenced here: CD4+ T cells from blood, cultured in vitro, sampled before SARS-CoV-2 vaccination. The chain is built from TRBV5-1 and TRBJ2-5, with D uncertain. The receptor was derived from a human donor who received a COVID-19 vaccine. The CDR3: CASSAKETQYF. The CDR3 DNA is TGCGCCAGCAGCGCTAAAGAGACCCAGTACTTC.